Listed below are T cell receptor beta chains from one sample, sequenced in a study of blood T cell repertoires in COVID-19. Here immunoSEQ multiplex PCR was the method, and the copy in TCRdb shows in-frame clones only, minus some. The sample yields under 450,000 clones, approximately 88% seen once. The material sequenced was peripheral blood. These receptors all stem from a woman in her fifties or sixties with COVID-19, enrolled during active disease. CDR3s include the opening cysteine and the closing phenylalanine or tryptophan. D genes are given only for firm matches. Some rows mark clone size as missing; the rest say once, few, many or name a class of expanded clone.

J gene: TRBJ1-2
V gene: TRBV6-5
D gene: -
clone size: -
CDR3 DNA: TGTGCCAGCAAAACCCTGGGCGACTATGGCTACACCTTC
CDR3 protein: CASKTLGDYGYTF

J gene: TRBJ1-1
V gene: TRBV27
D gene: -
clone size: -
CDR3 DNA: TGTGCCAGCAACTTCAAAGGAGAGATGAACACTGAAGCTTTCTTT
CDR3 protein: CASNFKGEMNTEAFF

J gene: TRBJ2-3
V gene: TRBV2
D gene: -
clone size: few
CDR3 DNA: TGTGCCAGCGGGATCCGGGGGAGGAGCACAGATACGCAGTATTTT
CDR3 protein: CASGIRGRSTDTQYF

J gene: TRBJ2-7
V gene: TRBV10-3
D gene: -
clone size: -
CDR3 DNA: TGTGCCATCAGTGGGATCGGCCAGGCGAACGAGCAGTACTTC
CDR3 protein: CAISGIGQANEQYF

J gene: TRBJ2-7
V gene: TRBV7-9
D gene: -
clone size: -
CDR3 DNA: TGTGCCAGCAGCTTGAGCACCTACGAGCAGTACTTC
CDR3 protein: CASSLSTYEQYF

J gene: TRBJ1-2
V gene: TRBV18
D gene: -
clone size: once
CDR3 DNA: TGTGCCAGCTCACCATCAGGCGCAGGGAGGAACGGTGGCTACACCTTC
CDR3 protein: CASSPSGAGRNGGYTF

J gene: TRBJ2-3
V gene: TRBV3-1/TRBV3-2
D gene: TRBD2
clone size: -
CDR3 DNA: TGTGCCAGCAGCGCCGGACTAGCGGGGGGGCTAGGAGATACGCAGTATTTT
CDR3 protein: CASSAGLAGGLGDTQYF

J gene: TRBJ1-1
V gene: TRBV19
D gene: TRBD1
clone size: -
CDR3 DNA: TGTGCCAGTATGGCAGGGGGAGCAGGGCGTGCGGAAGCTTTCTTT
CDR3 protein: CASMAGGAGRAEAFF

J gene: TRBJ1-2
V gene: TRBV18
D gene: -
clone size: few
CDR3 DNA: TGTGCCAGCTCACCAGTCCTCGGTCAGGCGGGGTATGGCTACACCTTC
CDR3 protein: CASSPVLGQAGYGYTF

J gene: TRBJ2-7
V gene: TRBV6-5
D gene: -
clone size: -
CDR3 DNA: TGTGCCAGCAGTCCCCGAAGGGGCAACGAGCAGTACTTC
CDR3 protein: CASSPRRGNEQYF

J gene: TRBJ2-1
V gene: TRBV7-9
D gene: TRBD1
clone size: -
CDR3 DNA: TGTGCCAGCAGATTGGGACAGGGTGCGCACAATGAGCAGTTCTTC
CDR3 protein: CASRLGQGAHNEQFF

J gene: TRBJ1-2
V gene: TRBV27
D gene: -
clone size: -
CDR3 DNA: TGTGCCAGCAGTCTTCGGGGACAATCATCCTATGGCTACACCTTC
CDR3 protein: CASSLRGQSSYGYTF

J gene: TRBJ2-5
V gene: TRBV3-1/TRBV3-2
D gene: -
clone size: -
CDR3 DNA: TGTGCCAGCAGCCAAATTAGTCTACCCCAGTACTTC
CDR3 protein: CASSQISLPQYF

J gene: TRBJ2-5
V gene: TRBV2
D gene: -
clone size: -
CDR3 DNA: TGTGCCAGCAGTGATCCGCCAGAAGGGGGGGCAAGGACCCAGTACTTC
CDR3 protein: CASSDPPEGGARTQYF

J gene: TRBJ1-5
V gene: TRBV28
D gene: -
clone size: -
CDR3 DNA: TGTGCCAGCAGCCTCCGTCCAGGGCCGCAGCCCCAGCATTTT
CDR3 protein: CASSLRPGPQPQHF

J gene: TRBJ2-3
V gene: TRBV28
D gene: -
clone size: -
CDR3 DNA: TGTGCCAGCAGTTTTTCAGGCACAGATACGCAGTATTTT
CDR3 protein: CASSFSGTDTQYF

J gene: TRBJ1-1
V gene: TRBV19
D gene: TRBD1
clone size: -
CDR3 DNA: TGTGCCAGTACCTTCGTTGGGCAGGGGGTGAACACTGAAGCTTTCTTT
CDR3 protein: CASTFVGQGVNTEAFF

J gene: TRBJ1-2
V gene: TRBV28
D gene: -
clone size: -
CDR3 DNA: TGTGCCACCGCCGGGACTGGGGGACATGGCTACACCTTC
CDR3 protein: CATAGTGGHGYTF

J gene: TRBJ1-2
V gene: TRBV7-9
D gene: -
clone size: -
CDR3 DNA: TGTGCCAGCAGCTTAGGAGATTTTGGCTACACCTTC
CDR3 protein: CASSLGDFGYTF

J gene: TRBJ1-2
V gene: TRBV28
D gene: TRBD1
clone size: -
CDR3 DNA: TGTGCCAGCATTTCAGGGGGCGAGGGAGGCTATGGCTACACCTTC
CDR3 protein: CASISGGEGGYGYTF

J gene: TRBJ2-2
V gene: TRBV11-2
D gene: -
clone size: -
CDR3 DNA: TGTGCCAGCAGCTTTCGGATCGAGGGTTTCGGTGGGCTGTTTTTT
CDR3 protein: CASSFRIEGFGGLFF

J gene: TRBJ2-5
V gene: TRBV29-1
D gene: -
clone size: -
CDR3 DNA: TGCAGCGTGATTCCTGACAGGTACCAAGAGACCCAGTACTTC
CDR3 protein: CSVIPDRYQETQYF

J gene: TRBJ2-7
V gene: TRBV19
D gene: -
clone size: -
CDR3 DNA: TGTGCCAGTAGTACATCAGGCTATCCCTACGAGCAGTACTTC
CDR3 protein: CASSTSGYPYEQYF

J gene: TRBJ2-2
V gene: TRBV5-1
D gene: -
clone size: -
CDR3 DNA: TGCGCCAGCAGCGGCAGGGTTTCCGGGGAGCTGTTTTTT
CDR3 protein: CASSGRVSGELFF

J gene: TRBJ2-3
V gene: TRBV19
D gene: TRBD2
clone size: once
CDR3 DNA: TGTGCCAGTAGTTCGGGGGGACTCCCACAAGGGGATACGCAGTATTTT
CDR3 protein: CASSSGGLPQGDTQYF

J gene: TRBJ1-2
V gene: TRBV18
D gene: -
clone size: -
CDR3 DNA: TGTGCCAGCTCACGGACACCAGACGCGGGCTACACCTTC
CDR3 protein: CASSRTPDAGYTF

J gene: TRBJ2-7
V gene: TRBV28
D gene: TRBD2
clone size: -
CDR3 DNA: TGTGCCAGCAGTTTCCGAGGACTAGCGGGGAGGGAGCAGTACTTC
CDR3 protein: CASSFRGLAGREQYF

J gene: TRBJ2-2
V gene: TRBV18
D gene: TRBD2
clone size: few
CDR3 DNA: TGTGCCAGCTCACCACCTAGCGGGGGGACCGGGGAGCTGTTTTTT
CDR3 protein: CASSPPSGGTGELFF